This TCR beta chain appears in the sequencing data of a study of spatial heterogeneity in lung cancer. Overall study context: Sequence detection consistently recorded a greater number of beta-chain than alpha-chain sequences. Every unique TCR and UMI combination, on average, appeared more than ten times in raw reads.

This clonotype was seen only a few times. The time point is: sample taken at primary tumor resection. The study sequenced unsorted whole RNA from tumor, nontumor lung or frozen PBMC. Samples came from roughly 75 TRACERx patients with untreated early-stage lung cancer. MiXCR, run by TCRdb on the 5' RACE reads, gives a single entry per CDR3 protein. The table has 85,000 to 100,000 distinct CDR3 sequences, approximately 12% seen once; the top ten hold over 40%. The sample was PBMCs, taken at surgery. The TCR originated in a male donor with early-stage non-small cell lung cancer.

CDR3: CSVAGGAGYGYTF. The CDR3 coding sequence is TGCAGCGTTGCAGGGGGCGCTGGCTATGGCTACACCTTC. The chain combines TRBV29-1 with TRBJ1-2; 8 bases line up with TRBD1. This CDR3 is 13 amino acids long. Germline loops: CDR1 SQVTM, CDR2 ANQGSEA. Trimming cost V 4 bases and J 4 bases; bases outside gene matches: 5.